This T cell receptor (beta chain) was profiled in a study of blood T cell repertoires in COVID-19. Per the authors' pipeline: Scientists estimated how many nucleated cells there were by amplifying reference gene primers. TCRdb's copy holds only in-frame clones and misses some; the assay was immunoSEQ multiplex PCR. From that table come the V and J calls and clone size; the DNA was used to work out D and trimming. The table shows about 270,000 clones, with 88% occurring only once. Symptom resolution, clearance, or two negative PCRs marked donors in Cohort 3 as recovered. Germline CDR1 reads MNHEY; CDR2 reads SVGAGI. Trimming cost V 6 bases and J 5 bases, with 8 bases left between them. This CDR3 comprises 13 residues.

The clonotype was recovered from a woman in her twenties or thirties who had recovered from COVID-19. Sequenced sample: PBMCs or T cells enriched from blood (not recorded which). The chain uses TRBV6-5 and TRBJ1-6; D is ambiguous. Here the CDR3 DNA reads TGTGCCAGCAGCAGTCGAAATAATTCACCCCTCCACTTT. Encoded protein: CASSSRNNSPLHF.